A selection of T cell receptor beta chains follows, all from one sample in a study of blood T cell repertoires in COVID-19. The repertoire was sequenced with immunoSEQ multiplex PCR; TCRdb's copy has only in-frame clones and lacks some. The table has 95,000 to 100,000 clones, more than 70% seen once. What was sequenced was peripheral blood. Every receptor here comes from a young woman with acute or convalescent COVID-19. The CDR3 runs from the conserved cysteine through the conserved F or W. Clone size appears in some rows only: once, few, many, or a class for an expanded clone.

cdr3_aa: CSPKFGGAEAFF
j_call: TRBJ1-1
clone_size: -
v_call: TRBV29-1

cdr3_aa: CASSPSDRPNTEAFF
j_call: TRBJ1-1
clone_size: -
v_call: TRBV18

cdr3_aa: CASSPGGRREWAFF
j_call: TRBJ1-1
clone_size: -
v_call: TRBV6-5

cdr3_aa: CASTRNYGYTF
j_call: TRBJ1-2
clone_size: few
v_call: TRBV28

cdr3_aa: CASSFGSRADTQYF
j_call: TRBJ2-3
clone_size: -
v_call: TRBV28

cdr3_aa: CATSDRGGGYTQYF
j_call: TRBJ2-3
clone_size: -
v_call: TRBV24-1

cdr3_aa: CSVGEDWTEAFF
j_call: TRBJ1-1
clone_size: -
v_call: TRBV29-1

cdr3_aa: CASSPPAGEDYGYTF
j_call: TRBJ1-2
clone_size: -
v_call: TRBV4-1

cdr3_aa: CASRQGTNIQYF
j_call: TRBJ2-4
clone_size: -
v_call: TRBV12-3/TRBV12-4

cdr3_aa: CASGSITRLFF
j_call: TRBJ2-1
clone_size: -
v_call: TRBV25-1

cdr3_aa: CASSPPSQGNQPQHF
j_call: TRBJ1-5
clone_size: -
v_call: TRBV18

cdr3_aa: CASSQEQGDSPLHF
j_call: TRBJ1-6
clone_size: -
v_call: TRBV3-1/TRBV3-2

cdr3_aa: CASSLGLTTDTQYF
j_call: TRBJ2-3
clone_size: once
v_call: TRBV5-1

cdr3_aa: CAWSVQGTEAFF
j_call: TRBJ1-1
clone_size: -
v_call: TRBV30

cdr3_aa: CASSLGVDQPQHF
j_call: TRBJ1-5
clone_size: -
v_call: TRBV7-9

cdr3_aa: CASRGYDEQFF
j_call: TRBJ2-1
clone_size: -
v_call: TRBV12-3/TRBV12-4

cdr3_aa: CASSLAAGSGYTF
j_call: TRBJ1-2
clone_size: -
v_call: TRBV5-1

cdr3_aa: CASSRTPEVSPLHF
j_call: TRBJ1-6
clone_size: -
v_call: TRBV6-5

cdr3_aa: CASSQPGGGRGAFF
j_call: TRBJ1-1
clone_size: once
v_call: TRBV4-1

cdr3_aa: CASSQVSQNTEAFF
j_call: TRBJ1-1
clone_size: once
v_call: TRBV4-2

cdr3_aa: CASSSQRGGEQFF
j_call: TRBJ2-1
clone_size: -
v_call: TRBV12-3/TRBV12-4

cdr3_aa: CATTGNTEAFF
j_call: TRBJ1-1
clone_size: -
v_call: TRBV10-3

cdr3_aa: CASSQEVWAVSLAKNIQYF
j_call: TRBJ2-4
clone_size: -
v_call: TRBV4-2

cdr3_aa: CAISEVRGEKLFF
j_call: TRBJ1-4
clone_size: -
v_call: TRBV10-3

cdr3_aa: CASSPAGSYEQYF
j_call: TRBJ2-7
clone_size: -
v_call: TRBV5-1

cdr3_aa: CASSFTSGQNTEAFF
j_call: TRBJ1-1
clone_size: -
v_call: TRBV5-1

cdr3_aa: CASSQPGQRGGGEQFF
j_call: TRBJ2-1
clone_size: -
v_call: TRBV4-2

cdr3_aa: CAISEFNRQGTTDTQYF
j_call: TRBJ2-3
clone_size: -
v_call: TRBV10-3

cdr3_aa: CASRTRGSTDTQYF
j_call: TRBJ2-3
clone_size: -
v_call: TRBV5-1

cdr3_aa: CASSPSGPLDRQFF
j_call: TRBJ2-1
clone_size: -
v_call: TRBV10-2

cdr3_aa: CASSQGYFSGNTIYF
j_call: TRBJ1-3
clone_size: once
v_call: TRBV3-1/TRBV3-2

cdr3_aa: CASMIRRGNTGELFF
j_call: TRBJ2-2
clone_size: -
v_call: TRBV2

cdr3_aa: CASSLMTDTYEQYF
j_call: TRBJ2-7
clone_size: -
v_call: TRBV7-9

cdr3_aa: CASSPLGQGAADTQYF
j_call: TRBJ2-3
clone_size: -
v_call: TRBV7-3

cdr3_aa: CASSGGQGNEKLFF
j_call: TRBJ1-4
clone_size: -
v_call: TRBV9

cdr3_aa: CASNVAGASYNEQFF
j_call: TRBJ2-1
clone_size: -
v_call: TRBV19

cdr3_aa: CASSLEGQGVSGYTF
j_call: TRBJ1-2
clone_size: -
v_call: TRBV5-4

cdr3_aa: CASSPRTGGEAFF
j_call: TRBJ1-1
clone_size: once
v_call: TRBV3-1/TRBV3-2

cdr3_aa: CASKNRAGGTTDTQYF
j_call: TRBJ2-3
clone_size: few
v_call: TRBV2

cdr3_aa: CASSLLWGGNQPQHF
j_call: TRBJ1-5
clone_size: -
v_call: TRBV28

cdr3_aa: CASSSTPQFEAFF
j_call: TRBJ1-1
clone_size: -
v_call: TRBV28

cdr3_aa: CASSEVGVWGYTF
j_call: TRBJ1-2
clone_size: -
v_call: TRBV6-1